This record concerns one T cell receptor (beta chain) sequence. What antigen it recognizes has not been identified. No per-base quality is available; no much larger clone lies one base away. The sample is drawn from a study of Ad26.COV2.S vaccination and SARS-CoV-2 variants (dated by TCRdb to the early 2020s). Background on the whole study: Donors in the vaccine arm were drawn from COV1001, a multicentre, randomized, double-blind, placebo-controlled phase I-IIa trial testing Ad26.COV2.S in healthy adults. Ad26.COV2.S was given intramuscularly at 5x10^10 or 1x10^11 viral particles, as a single shot or as two shots 56 days apart. TCRbeta repertoire sequencing served as the tool for gauging how specific and how broad the SARS-CoV-2-reactive T cell receptors were following Ad26.COV2.S vaccination. A total of 32 samples were included in the TCR-sequenced set, comprising some 20 Ad26.COV2.S vaccine recipients, 5 placebo recipients and 8 SARS-CoV-2 convalescent individuals. Trial participants were randomized into five groups of five, in which low-dose or high-dose Ad26.COV2.S was given once or twice, or placebo was given on both occasions. Investigators remained blinded to trial group allocation during experiments and outcome assessment. Findings and caveats that apply to the study as a whole: The study was not powered for comparison of responses between vaccine doses or regimens. The authors noted that total T cell responses may have been underestimated by the TCR breadth and depth analyses. Higher spike-specific TCR breadth was observed in Ad26.COV2.S recipients than in placebo recipients (P = 0.0014). After vaccination, spike-specific CD8+ and CD4+ T cell responses were reported to show substantial breadth. Vaccine and placebo recipients had comparable non-spike TCR breadth, which fits with the vaccine containing only spike.

Explained via the paper, the treatment or condition label denotes: 15 to 20 received Ad26.COV2.S at low or high dose, single or two shots; several received placebo; per-sample allocation not given. Repertoires of vaccine and placebo recipients were sequenced from samples collected on day 63 after the first injection. Between 29 July and 7 August 2020, Cohort 1b enrolled 20 to 30 adults aged 18-55 years at one site in Boston, USA. As a vaccine, Ad26.COV2.S was a replication-incompetent adenovirus type 26 vector that expressed a prefusion-stabilized SARS-CoV-2 spike protein derived from the original Wuhan strain. The immunoSEQ Assay was the method used to sequence TCRbeta CDR3 regions. After extraction, genomic DNA underwent amplification by bias-controlled multiplex PCR, followed by high-throughput sequencing. The original methods were these. Collapsing and filtering of sequences were performed to quantify the absolute abundance of each unique TCRbeta CDR3 region. T cell fraction was estimated by normalizing TCRbeta template counts to usable DNA, which was measured by amplifying reference genes present in all nucleated cells. Repertoire TCRs were annotated as SARS-CoV-2-specific when V gene, CDR3 amino acid sequence and J gene were exactly matched to a known reactive TCR set. MIRA supplied the reference SARS-CoV-2 TCR set, which was filtered for enrichment in COVID-19-positive ImmuneCODE repertoires so that public or cross-reactive TCRs were removed. Using the MIRA antigens, annotated TCRs were further analysed by specific ORF or by position within an ORF. Breadth was defined as the number of annotated unique rearrangements divided by the total number of unique productive rearrangements, and depth was defined as the summed frequency of the annotated unique rearrangements. TCR breadth was compared between groups using two-sided Wilcoxon rank-sum tests. TCRdb mirrors the immuneACCESS table, restricted to in-frame sequences. Some clones are absent from its copies; in checked studies, under half trace to an unresolved V gene, and the reason for the others is unknown. V and J calls and clone size are copied from that table; D and trimming were computed from the DNA. A total of approximately 340,000 clones appear in this sample, approximately 85% of them only once. Clones ranked in the top ten supply about 3.5% of the sample.

The sequences come from peripheral blood, collected in a trial of Ad26.COV2.S vaccine versus placebo. The sequence was obtained from a person aged 18-60 years who received the Ad26.COV2.S COVID-19 vaccine or a placebo.

The CDR3 loop reads CASSPPGLGNEQFF. The nucleotide sequence is given as TGTGCCAGCAGCCCTCCAGGACTAGGCAATGAGCAGTTCTTC. Recombination joined TRBV9 with TRBJ2-1, with TRBD2 matching 7 junction bases. Per the germline V gene, SGDLS is the CDR1 and YYNGEE is the CDR2. Spanning cysteine to phenylalanine, the CDR3 consists of 14 amino acids. Only the CDR3 part of the read is kept: 42 bases, read in frame from the first base. Clipping removes 4 bases from V and 6 bases from J, with 7 as the unmatched junction base count. With the portions outside the CDR3 filled from the reference TRBV9 and TRBJ2-1 genes, the complete variable region becomes DSGVTQTPKHLITATGQRVTLRCSPRSGDLSVYWYQQSLDQGLQFLIQYYNGEERAKGNILERFSAQQFPDLHSELNLSSLELGDSALYFCASSPPGLGNEQFFGPGTRLTVL.